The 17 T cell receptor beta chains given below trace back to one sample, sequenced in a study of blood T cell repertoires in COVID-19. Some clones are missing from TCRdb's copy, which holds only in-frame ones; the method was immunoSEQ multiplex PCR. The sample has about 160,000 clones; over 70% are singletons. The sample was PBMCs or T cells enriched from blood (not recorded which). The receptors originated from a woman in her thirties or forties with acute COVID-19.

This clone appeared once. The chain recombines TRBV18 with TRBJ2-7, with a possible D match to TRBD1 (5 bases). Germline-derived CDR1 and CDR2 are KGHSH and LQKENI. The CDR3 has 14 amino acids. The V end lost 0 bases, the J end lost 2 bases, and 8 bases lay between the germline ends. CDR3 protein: CASSPPNRPYEQYF. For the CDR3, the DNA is TGTGCCAGCTCACCACCCAACAGGCCCTACGAGCAGTACTTC.

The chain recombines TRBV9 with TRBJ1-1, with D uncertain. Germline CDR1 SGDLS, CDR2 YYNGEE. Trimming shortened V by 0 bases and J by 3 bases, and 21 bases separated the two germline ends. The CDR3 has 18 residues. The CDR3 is CASSVAEGWGGLDTEAFF. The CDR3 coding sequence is TGTGCCAGCAGCGTAGCGGAGGGATGGGGAGGGTTGGACACTGAAGCTTTCTTT.

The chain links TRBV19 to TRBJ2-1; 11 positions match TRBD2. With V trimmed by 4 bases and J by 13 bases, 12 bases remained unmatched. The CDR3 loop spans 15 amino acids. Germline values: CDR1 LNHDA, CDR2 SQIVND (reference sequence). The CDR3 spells CASSTQLAGVTRQFF. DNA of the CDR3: TGTGCCAGTAGTACGCAACTAGCGGGAGTAACGAGACAGTTCTTC.

CDR3 bases: TGCAGTGCTAGGGGCGCGGGGGGCTACACCTTC. This gives the protein CSARGAGGYTF. The chain recombines TRBV20-1 with TRBJ1-2; D gene unclear. The germline gives CDR1 DFQATT, CDR2 SNEGSKA (reference sequence). Between the trimmed V and J ends, which lost 3 bases and 8 bases, there was a span of 10 bases. The CDR3 covers 11 residues.

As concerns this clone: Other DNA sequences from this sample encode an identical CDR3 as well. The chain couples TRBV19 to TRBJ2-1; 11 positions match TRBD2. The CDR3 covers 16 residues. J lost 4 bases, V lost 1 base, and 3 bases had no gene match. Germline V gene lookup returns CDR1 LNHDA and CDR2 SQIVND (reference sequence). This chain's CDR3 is CASSIGGTSGYNEQFF. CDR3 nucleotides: TGTGCCAGTAGTATAGGGGGGACTAGCGGATACAATGAGCAGTTCTTC.

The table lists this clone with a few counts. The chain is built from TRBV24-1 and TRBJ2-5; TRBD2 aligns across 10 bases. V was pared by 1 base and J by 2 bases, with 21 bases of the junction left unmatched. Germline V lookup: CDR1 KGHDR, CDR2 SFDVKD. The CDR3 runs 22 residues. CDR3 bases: TGTGCCACCAGTGATTTCAGATCCGGCGGAGCGGGAGGGCCCGTGGTTCAAGAGACCCAGTACTTC. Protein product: CATSDFRSGGAGGPVVQETQYF.

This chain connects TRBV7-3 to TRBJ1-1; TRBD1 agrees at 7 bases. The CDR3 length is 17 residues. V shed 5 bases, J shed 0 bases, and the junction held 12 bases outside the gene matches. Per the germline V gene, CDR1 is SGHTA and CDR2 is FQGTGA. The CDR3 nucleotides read TGTGCCAGCAGCCCCGAGGGGGCTACCGTCCTGAACACTGAAGCTTTCTTT. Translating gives CASSPEGATVLNTEAFF.

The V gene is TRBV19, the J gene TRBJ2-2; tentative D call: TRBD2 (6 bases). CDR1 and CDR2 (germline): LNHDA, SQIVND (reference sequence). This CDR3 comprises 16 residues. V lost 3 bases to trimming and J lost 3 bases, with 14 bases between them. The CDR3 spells CASSMVASAYTGELFF. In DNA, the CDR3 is TGTGCCAGTAGTATGGTTGCTAGCGCCTACACCGGGGAGCTGTTTTTT.

Here the CDR3 DNA reads TGTGCCAGCTCACCACCGTCACTCCCATACAATGAGCAGTTCTTC. It encodes CASSPPSLPYNEQFF. The chain recombines TRBV18 with TRBJ2-1; D uncertain. This CDR3 has 15 amino acids. Trimming pared 0 bases from V and 4 bases from J, leaving 10 bases between. Germline V CDR1 and CDR2: KGHSH, LQKENI.

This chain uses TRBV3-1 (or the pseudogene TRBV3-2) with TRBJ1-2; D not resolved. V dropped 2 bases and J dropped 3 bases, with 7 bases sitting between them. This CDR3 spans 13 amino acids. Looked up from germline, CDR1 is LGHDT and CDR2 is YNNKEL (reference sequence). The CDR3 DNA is TGTGCCAGCAGCCAAATGGGAGACTATGGCTACACCTTC. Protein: CASSQMGDYGYTF.

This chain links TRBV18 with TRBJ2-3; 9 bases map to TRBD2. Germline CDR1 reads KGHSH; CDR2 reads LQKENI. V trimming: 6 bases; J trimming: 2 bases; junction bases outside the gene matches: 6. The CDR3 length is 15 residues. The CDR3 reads CASSTGLANTDTQYF. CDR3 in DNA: TGTGCCAGCTCGACGGGACTAGCTAACACAGATACGCAGTATTTT.

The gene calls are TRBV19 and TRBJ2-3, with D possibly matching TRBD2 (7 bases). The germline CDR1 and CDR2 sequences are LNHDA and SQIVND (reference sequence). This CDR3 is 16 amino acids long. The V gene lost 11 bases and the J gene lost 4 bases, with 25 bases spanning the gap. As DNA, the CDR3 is TGTGCCTCGGGTCGAGGGGGGGGAAGCTGGTCAGATACGCAGTATTTT. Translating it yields CASGRGGGSWSDTQYF.

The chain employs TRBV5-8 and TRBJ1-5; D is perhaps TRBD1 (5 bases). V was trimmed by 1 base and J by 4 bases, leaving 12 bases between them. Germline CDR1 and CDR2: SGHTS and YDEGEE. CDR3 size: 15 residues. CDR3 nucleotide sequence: TGTGCCAGCAGCTTGAGCCTGGGGCCGAATCAGCCCCAGCATTTT. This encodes CASSLSLGPNQPQHF.

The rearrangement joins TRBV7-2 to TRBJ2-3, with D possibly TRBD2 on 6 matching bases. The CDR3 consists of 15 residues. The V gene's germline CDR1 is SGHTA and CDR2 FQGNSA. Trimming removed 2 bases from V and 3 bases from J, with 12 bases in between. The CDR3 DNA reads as TGTGCCAGCAGCTTATACGGGAGAAATACAGATACGCAGTATTTT. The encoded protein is CASSLYGRNTDTQYF.

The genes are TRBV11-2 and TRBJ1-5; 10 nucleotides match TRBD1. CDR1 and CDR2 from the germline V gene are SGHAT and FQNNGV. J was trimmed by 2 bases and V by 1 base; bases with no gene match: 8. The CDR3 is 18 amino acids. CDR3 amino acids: CASSLGQGATSGNQPQHF. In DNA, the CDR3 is TGTGCCAGCAGCTTAGGACAGGGGGCCACATCGGGCAATCAGCCCCAGCATTTT.

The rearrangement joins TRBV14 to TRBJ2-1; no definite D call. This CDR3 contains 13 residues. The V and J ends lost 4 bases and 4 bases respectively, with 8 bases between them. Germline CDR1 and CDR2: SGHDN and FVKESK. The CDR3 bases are TGTGCCAGCAGCCGAGGCGCTTACAATGAGCAGTTCTTC. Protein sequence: CASSRGAYNEQFF.

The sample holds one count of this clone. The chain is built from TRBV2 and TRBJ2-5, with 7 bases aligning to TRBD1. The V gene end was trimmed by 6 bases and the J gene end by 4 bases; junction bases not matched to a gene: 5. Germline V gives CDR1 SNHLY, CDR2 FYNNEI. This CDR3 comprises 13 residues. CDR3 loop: CASRQGLGETQYF. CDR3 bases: TGTGCCAGCAGACAGGGGTTGGGAGAGACCCAGTACTTC.